The rows below give T cell receptor beta chains drawn from one sample of a study of Ad26.COV2.S vaccination and SARS-CoV-2 variants. Generated by immunoSEQ multiplex PCR, the TCRdb table keeps only in-frame clones and is missing some. The sample yields hundreds of thousands of clones, about 88% seen once. Material: peripheral blood, obtained in a trial of Ad26.COV2.S vaccine versus placebo. The source of these receptors is a person between 18 and 65 years old who received the Ad26.COV2.S COVID-19 vaccine or a placebo. Each CDR3 is given with its conserved first and last residue. Each record gives: D gene, clone size, V gene, J gene, CDR3 DNA, CDR3 protein. The D gene is left open where the match is weak. The size field is filled for only some rows; it gives once, few, many or a size class.

D: -; size: -; V: TRBV9; J: TRBJ2-1; DNA: TGTGCCAGCAGCGTCTTCTGGGGGCGGGAATACAATGAGCAGTTCTTC; CDR3: CASSVFWGREYNEQFF
D: -; size: -; V: TRBV6-2/TRBV6-3; J: TRBJ2-7; DNA: TGTGCCAGCAGCTCTCGAGGGCGGAGGGGCCTCGAGCAGTACTTC; CDR3: CASSSRGRRGLEQYF
D: -; size: once; V: TRBV11-2; J: TRBJ2-6; DNA: TGTGCCAGCAGCTTAGATGGCGGCCACTCTGGGGCCAACGTCCTGACTTTC; CDR3: CASSLDGGHSGANVLTF
D: -; size: -; V: TRBV19; J: TRBJ1-4; DNA: TGTGCCAGTAGTATTCAGGGATCTAATGAAAAACTGTTTTTT; CDR3: CASSIQGSNEKLFF
D: -; size: -; V: TRBV28; J: TRBJ1-2; DNA: TGTGCCAGCAGTTTCCGGGACATAAACTATGGCTACACCTTC; CDR3: CASSFRDINYGYTF
D: -; size: -; V: TRBV9; J: TRBJ2-1; DNA: TGTGCCAGCAGCCCAAGAGGGGGGGGCTCCAATGAGCAGTTCTTC; CDR3: CASSPRGGGSNEQFF
D: TRBD1; size: -; V: TRBV24-1; J: TRBJ1-2; DNA: TGTGCCACCAGTGCTGGGGGACAGGGTCTTAACTATGGCTACACCTTC; CDR3: CATSAGGQGLNYGYTF
D: TRBD1; size: -; V: TRBV28; J: TRBJ2-7; DNA: TGTGCCAGCAGTTGGGGCCTTCGACAGGGCTACGAGCAGTACTTC; CDR3: CASSWGLRQGYEQYF
D: TRBD1; size: once; V: TRBV7-2; J: TRBJ1-1; DNA: TGTGCCAGCAGCACGGCGACAGGGGGCATCGCTGAAGCTTTCTTT; CDR3: CASSTATGGIAEAFF
D: TRBD1; size: -; V: TRBV5-4; J: TRBJ2-7; DNA: TGTGCCAGCAGCTTGAAAGGGGGCGCCGAGCAGTACTTC; CDR3: CASSLKGGAEQYF
D: TRBD1; size: -; V: TRBV18; J: TRBJ2-1; DNA: TGTGCCAGCTCACCACCAGTCTTCGGACAGGGTTGGGGGTTCTTC; CDR3: CASSPPVFGQGWGFF
D: -; size: -; V: TRBV5-4; J: TRBJ2-3; DNA: TGTGCCAGCAGCTCTGACTTGGTAGCTTCAGATACGCAGTATTTT; CDR3: CASSSDLVASDTQYF
D: -; size: -; V: TRBV28; J: TRBJ2-7; DNA: TGTGCCAGCAGTCCAAATTACGAGCAGTACTTC; CDR3: CASSPNYEQYF
D: -; size: -; V: TRBV7-2; J: TRBJ1-1; DNA: TGTGCCAGCAGCTTTGGACCTAACACTGAAGCTTTCTTT; CDR3: CASSFGPNTEAFF
D: -; size: -; V: TRBV19; J: TRBJ1-5; DNA: TGTGCCAGTAGCGGGATTGGGACGGCGCGGAACAATCAGCCCCAGCATTTT; CDR3: CASSGIGTARNNQPQHF
D: TRBD1; size: once; V: TRBV5-1; J: TRBJ2-5; DNA: TGCGCCAGCAGCCCGGGCCCAGGACAGGACCTAGGCGAGACCCAGTACTTC; CDR3: CASSPGPGQDLGETQYF
D: TRBD1; size: -; V: TRBV4-1; J: TRBJ1-5; DNA: TGCGCCAGCAGCCAAGTCGTTCAGGGGGGTCAGCCCCAGCATTTT; CDR3: CASSQVVQGGQPQHF
D: -; size: -; V: TRBV5-4; J: TRBJ2-5; DNA: TGTGCCAGCAGCTTGAACAGGGTGGGAGAGACCCAGTACTTC; CDR3: CASSLNRVGETQYF
D: -; size: -; V: TRBV3-1/TRBV3-2; J: TRBJ1-3; DNA: TGTGCCAGCAGCCCCCCTAGGAAACAGAGCTCTGGAAACACCATATATTTT; CDR3: CASSPPRKQSSGNTIYF
D: -; size: -; V: TRBV2; J: TRBJ1-4; DNA: TGTGCCAGCAGTGCAGGGCCTCAAATTGAAAAACTGTTTTTT; CDR3: CASSAGPQIEKLFF
D: -; size: -; V: TRBV20-1; J: TRBJ2-7; DNA: TGCAGTGCTTCCCGGCAAGACGAGCAGTACTTC; CDR3: CSASRQDEQYF
D: TRBD2; size: once; V: TRBV5-1; J: TRBJ2-2; DNA: TGCGCCAGCAGCCCTGGTGGGCTAGCGGGGGGAAACTCCGGGGAGCTGTTTTTT; CDR3: CASSPGGLAGGNSGELFF
D: -; size: -; V: TRBV4-3; J: TRBJ1-2; DNA: TGCGCCAGCAGCCAAGGTTGGGAGGGCGTGGAGGGCTACACCTTC; CDR3: CASSQGWEGVEGYTF
D: -; size: -; V: TRBV6-5; J: TRBJ2-7; DNA: TGTGCCAGCAGTTACACAACGAACGGAGACTACGAGCAGTACTTC; CDR3: CASSYTTNGDYEQYF
D: -; size: -; V: TRBV19; J: TRBJ1-5; DNA: TGTGCCAGTAGTATTACGGGCTGGAGGCCCCAGCATTTT; CDR3: CASSITGWRPQHF
D: -; size: -; V: TRBV6-5; J: TRBJ1-6; DNA: TGTGCCAGCAGGCCCGGGACCGGTTCACCCCTCCACTTT; CDR3: CASRPGTGSPLHF
D: -; size: -; V: TRBV19; J: TRBJ2-3; DNA: TGTGCCAGTTCTCAGCAGGAGGGGGTCACAGATACGCAGTATTTT; CDR3: CASSQQEGVTDTQYF
D: TRBD1; size: -; V: TRBV10-3; J: TRBJ1-2; DNA: TGTGCCATCACTCGACAGGGGCCCTTTAACTATGGCTACACCTTC; CDR3: CAITRQGPFNYGYTF
D: -; size: -; V: TRBV13; J: TRBJ1-1; DNA: TGTGCCACAGCCGGGGGGTCTAACACTGAAGCTTTCTTT; CDR3: CATAGGSNTEAFF
D: -; size: -; V: TRBV11-2; J: TRBJ1-6; DNA: TGTGCCAGCAGCTTAGTTGGCGGCGAAACTTCACCCCTCCACTTT; CDR3: CASSLVGGETSPLHF
D: -; size: -; V: TRBV7-2; J: TRBJ2-5; DNA: TGTGCCAGCAGCCCCGTAGGGGGGGGGATGGAGACCCAGTACTTC; CDR3: CASSPVGGGMETQYF
D: TRBD2; size: -; V: TRBV3-1/TRBV3-2; J: TRBJ2-4; DNA: TGTGCCAGCAGCCAAGGGCCAGCGGGGGGGCCCCTCAAAAACATTCAGTACTTC; CDR3: CASSQGPAGGPLKNIQYF
D: -; size: -; V: TRBV7-2; J: TRBJ2-3; DNA: TGTGCCAGCAGCCTCAGACAGATAGATACGCAGTATTTT; CDR3: CASSLRQIDTQYF
D: TRBD2; size: once; V: TRBV2; J: TRBJ2-1; DNA: TGTGCCAGCAGTGACCCGACTAGCGGGGGGTCGAATGAGCAGTTCTTC; CDR3: CASSDPTSGGSNEQFF
D: -; size: few; V: TRBV7-9; J: TRBJ1-6; DNA: TGTGCCAGCAGCATCGGACCCAAAGAAGGTTCACCCCTCCACTTT; CDR3: CASSIGPKEGSPLHF
D: -; size: -; V: TRBV2; J: TRBJ2-7; DNA: TGTGCCAGCAGTGTGTTCGAAGGCAGTAATTACGAGCAGTACTTC; CDR3: CASSVFEGSNYEQYF
D: TRBD1; size: -; V: TRBV19; J: TRBJ1-6; DNA: TGTGCCAGTAGTTGGAGACAGGGGGAAAATTCACCCCTCCACTTT; CDR3: CASSWRQGENSPLHF
D: -; size: -; V: TRBV7-9; J: TRBJ2-6; DNA: TGTGCCAGCAGACCTTCAACCTCTGGGGCCAACGTCCTGACTTTC; CDR3: CASRPSTSGANVLTF
D: -; size: -; V: TRBV7-9; J: TRBJ1-3; DNA: TGTGCCAGCAGCCCCCAAGGTCCCAGGGTTGGAAACACCATATATTTT; CDR3: CASSPQGPRVGNTIYF
D: -; size: -; V: TRBV6-2/TRBV6-3; J: TRBJ2-7; DNA: TGTGCCAGCAGTTACCCCTCCGGGAAGTGGCGTTCCTACGAGCAGTACTTC; CDR3: CASSYPSGKWRSYEQYF
D: TRBD1; size: -; V: TRBV7-7; J: TRBJ2-1; DNA: TGTGCTAGCAGCCCCGGGACAGGGGTGGTCAATGAGCAGTTCTTC; CDR3: CASSPGTGVVNEQFF
D: TRBD1; size: -; V: TRBV6-4; J: TRBJ1-2; DNA: TGTGCCAGCAGTGACGGGACAGGGGGTCGTGGCTACACCTTC; CDR3: CASSDGTGGRGYTF
D: -; size: -; V: TRBV7-9; J: TRBJ1-2; DNA: TGTGCCAGCAGCTCTACCCTGACAGCGTACGGCTACACCTTC; CDR3: CASSSTLTAYGYTF
D: TRBD1; size: -; V: TRBV24-1; J: TRBJ2-1; DNA: TGTGCCACCAGTGAGAAACAGGGGATCACCTACAATGAGCAGTTCTTC; CDR3: CATSEKQGITYNEQFF
D: TRBD1; size: -; V: TRBV27; J: TRBJ2-5; DNA: TGTGCCAGCAGTTTACGACAGGGGTACCAAGAGACCCAGTACTTC; CDR3: CASSLRQGYQETQYF
D: -; size: -; V: TRBV10-3; J: TRBJ2-5; DNA: TGTGCCATCAGTGAAATTAATGGGGTCGAGGGGCAGGCCCAAGAGACCCAGTACTTC; CDR3: CAISEINGVEGQAQETQYF
D: -; size: -; V: TRBV2; J: TRBJ1-4; DNA: TGTGCCAGCAGTCCGGACAGACTTAATGAAAAACTGTTTTTT; CDR3: CASSPDRLNEKLFF
D: -; size: few; V: TRBV7-2; J: TRBJ1-5; DNA: TGTGCCAGCAGCTTAAGCCCAGGTAGCAATCAGCCCCAGCATTTT; CDR3: CASSLSPGSNQPQHF
D: -; size: few; V: TRBV14; J: TRBJ2-5; DNA: TGTGCCAGCAGCCAAGTTTCAGGGGCCCAAGAGACCCAGTACTTC; CDR3: CASSQVSGAQETQYF
D: -; size: once; V: TRBV5-1; J: TRBJ1-1; DNA: TGCGCCAGCAGCTTGGGGTGGCAGACCAACGCTTTCTTT; CDR3: CASSLGWQTNAFF
D: -; size: -; V: TRBV14; J: TRBJ2-7; DNA: TGTGCCAGCAGCCAAGGAGTTTGGGTAGGAAATTCCTACGAGCAGTACTTC; CDR3: CASSQGVWVGNSYEQYF
D: TRBD2; size: -; V: TRBV3-1/TRBV3-2; J: TRBJ2-7; DNA: TGTGCCAGCAGCGAGCGGGGCGAGCAGTACTTC; CDR3: CASSERGEQYF
D: TRBD2; size: -; V: TRBV24-1; J: TRBJ2-1; DNA: TGTGCCACCAGTGATGGGGCTAGCGGGGGGGACAATGAGCAGTTCTTC; CDR3: CATSDGASGGDNEQFF
D: TRBD1; size: -; V: TRBV19; J: TRBJ1-1; DNA: TGTGCCAGCTTGGACAGGGGGCGGACTGAAGCTTTCTTT; CDR3: CASLDRGRTEAFF
D: -; size: once; V: TRBV27; J: TRBJ2-7; DNA: TGTGCCAGCAGTCGAAGGGGGATCTACGAGCAGTACTTC; CDR3: CASSRRGIYEQYF
D: TRBD1; size: many; V: TRBV28; J: TRBJ1-5; DNA: TGTGCCAGCACAACCGGGACAGGGGAGGACCAGCCCCAGCATTTT; CDR3: CASTTGTGEDQPQHF
D: -; size: -; V: TRBV19; J: TRBJ2-2; DNA: TGTGCCAGTTCACTAGCATTAGTCGGGGAGCTGTTTTTT; CDR3: CASSLALVGELFF
D: TRBD1; size: -; V: TRBV27; J: TRBJ2-7; DNA: TGTGCCAGCAGACAGGGGGTTCCCTTCGAGCAGTACTTC; CDR3: CASRQGVPFEQYF
D: -; size: -; V: TRBV5-1; J: TRBJ2-2; DNA: TGCGCCAGCAGCTCTGGGTACAGGGAGACCGGGGAGCTGTTTTTT; CDR3: CASSSGYRETGELFF